These 29 T cell receptor beta chains originate from one sample sequenced in a study of T cell changes during pregnancy in multiple sclerosis (dated by TCRdb to between 2017 and 2020). Receptor libraries were prepared by the immunoSEQ multiplex PCR assay. The immuneACCESS repertoire file appears here via TCRdb, limited to in-frame rearrangements. These files lack a portion of the clones; in checked studies, under half of the deficit traces to unresolved V genes, and the cause of the others is not known. Recorded for this sample are roughly 85,000 clones; approximately 90% of them occurred a single time. Jointly, the top ten make up under 3% of the sample. Here the sequenced sample was peripheral blood, taken in the first trimester of pregnancy. The source is a female donor with multiple sclerosis, enrolled in a pregnancy study.

This clone was detected a few times. The rearrangement uses TRBV11-3 and TRBJ2-7; the D gene is possibly TRBD1 (6 bases). CDR1 and CDR2 (germline): SGHNT, YENEEA. This CDR3 comprises 15 residues. The V and J ends lost 1 base and 2 bases respectively, with 12 bases between them. The CDR3 reads CASSLARGQTYEQYF. CDR3 DNA: TGTGCCAGCAGCTTAGCCAGGGGACAAACCTACGAGCAGTACTTC.

The rearrangement uses TRBV7-9 and TRBJ1-1; 10 bases align to TRBD1. The CDR3 is 15 residues long. J lost 5 bases, V lost 5 bases, and 8 bases had no gene match. Germline loops: CDR1 SEHNR, CDR2 FQNEAQ (reference sequence). CDR3 nucleotide sequence: TGTGCCAGCAGCGCCAGGACAGGGGGAAGTACTGAAGCTTTCTTT. Amino acid sequence: CASSARTGGSTEAFF.

This CDR3 reads CASSLLTGSARNEQFF. The CDR3 DNA follows: TGTGCCAGCTCACTTCTGACAGGCTCGGCGAGGAATGAGCAGTTCTTC. The rearrangement links TRBV18 to TRBJ2-1; perhaps TRBD1 as D (6 bases). Trimming pared 4 bases from V and 7 bases from J, leaving 20 bases between. Germline V CDR1 and CDR2: KGHSH, LQKENI. This CDR3 is 16 amino acids long.

This chain connects TRBV6-1 to TRBJ1-1; no definite D call. Germline CDR1 and CDR2: MNHNS and SASEGT. V lost 5 bases, J lost 4 bases, and 17 bases lay in between. This CDR3 has 15 residues. The CDR3 region has the DNA TGTGCCAGCAGTTCCCTCGAGGGAGGGCGCACTGAAGCTTTCTTT. It translates to CASSSLEGGRTEAFF.

The chain couples TRBV6-6 to TRBJ1-4; 8 bases are a match to TRBD1. The CDR3 covers 14 residues. Trimming took 5 bases from V and 7 from J; bases not matched to a gene: 6. The germline gives CDR1 MNHNY, CDR2 SVGAGI (reference sequence). The CDR3 region has the DNA TGTGCCAGCAGTCTCAGGGGGCGGTCTGAAAAACTGTTTTTT. Its protein is CASSLRGRSEKLFF.

The chain has TRBV27 and TRBJ2-3; D is perhaps TRBD2 (5 bases). The CDR3 spans 15 residues. CDR1 and CDR2 (germline): MNHEY, SMNVEV (reference sequence). V was pared by 6 bases and J by 2 bases, with 15 bases between. CDR3 coding DNA: TGTGCCAGCAGCCTAGCCCAGTCCCACACAGATACGCAGTATTTT. Amino acids: CASSLAQSHTDTQYF.

The rearrangement links TRBV30 to TRBJ2-7, with 7 bases aligning to TRBD2. CDR3 size: 13 residues. Germline CDR1 GTSNPN, CDR2 SVGIG (reference sequence). V shed 4 bases and J 2 bases; nucleotides not matched to a gene: 5. DNA of the CDR3: TGTGCCTGGAATTCGGGGGGTCCCTACGAGCAGTACTTC. It is translated as CAWNSGGPYEQYF.

V usage is TRBV5-1 and J usage is TRBJ2-1; 9 positions agree with TRBD2. This CDR3 has 16 amino acids. Germline values: CDR1 SGHRS, CDR2 YFSETQ. The ends lost 4 bases at V and 5 bases at J; junction bases unmatched: 10. Written as DNA, the CDR3 is TGCGCCAGCAGCGCGCGACTAGCGGCGAATGACAATGAGCAGTTCTTC. Translating gives CASSARLAANDNEQFF.

This chain joins TRBV19 and TRBJ2-7, with 9 bases fitting TRBD1. CDR1 and CDR2 (germline): LNHDA, SQIVND (reference sequence). CDR3 length: 14 residues. After removal of 5 bases from V and 5 bases from J, the junction contained 7 bases not matched to a gene. The CDR3 here is CASSPDRGRDEQYF. CDR3 nucleotides: TGTGCCAGTAGTCCGGACAGGGGTAGGGACGAGCAGTACTTC.

The gene calls are TRBV20-1 and TRBJ2-7, with 8 bases that match TRBD2. This CDR3 is 11 amino acids long. Per germline, CDR1 DFQATT and CDR2 SNEGSKA (reference sequence). Germline trimming cut 5 bases from V and 7 bases from J; bases unmatched to any gene: 4. The CDR3 here is CSAARGGEQYF. The CDR3 bases are TGCAGTGCTGCCCGGGGGGGAGAGCAGTACTTC.

V gene TRBV4-1 combines with J gene TRBJ2-4; maybe TRBD1 (7 bases). CDR3 length equals 17 residues. V gave up 0 bases and J gave up 6 bases, with 18 bases separating them. Germline values: CDR1 MGHRA, CDR2 YSYEKL. The CDR3 DNA reads as TGCGCCAGCAGCCAAGATCCCGGGGCGGGACAGAGAAACATTCAGTACTTC. It yields the protein CASSQDPGAGQRNIQYF.

The J gene is TRBJ2-7, the V gene TRBV18; D possibly corresponds to TRBD1 (5 bases). CDR1 and CDR2 from the germline V gene are KGHSH and LQKENI. The CDR3 sequence is 16 residues long. V was shortened by 2 bases and J by 3 bases, with 17 bases between the two germline ends. CDR3 DNA sequence: TGTGCCAGCTCACCAGGGGCCCCCAATATCGACTACGAGCAGTACTTC. Protein product: CASSPGAPNIDYEQYF.

The V gene is TRBV6-5, the J gene TRBJ1-1, with D possibly TRBD1 on 5 matching bases. This CDR3 has 13 residues. With 6 bases removed from V and 5 bases from J, the gap between germline ends came to 13 bases. Germline lookup yields CDR1 MNHEY and CDR2 SVGAGI. CDR3 amino acids: CASRVGPLTEAFF. The CDR3 bases are TGTGCCAGCAGGGTGGGGCCCTTGACTGAAGCTTTCTTT.

The V and J genes are TRBV11-3 and TRBJ2-7; D remains ambiguous. Germline V gives CDR1 SGHNT, CDR2 YENEEA. This CDR3 comprises 14 residues. V lost 7 bases to trimming and J lost 0 bases, with 13 bases between them. The CDR3 sequence is CASTRSHGSYEQYF. DNA for the CDR3: TGTGCCAGCACCCGGTCCCATGGCTCCTACGAGCAGTACTTC.

This clone was observed once. The rearrangement uses TRBV4-3 and TRBJ1-3; 8 bases agree with TRBD1. Unmatched junction bases numbered 12, after V lost 0 bases and J lost 2 bases. The CDR3 is made up of 19 amino acids. Germline V gives CDR1 LGHNA, CDR2 YSLEER. The CDR3 sequence is CASSQDRWDRYSPGNTIYF. The CDR3 nucleotides are TGCGCCAGCAGCCAAGATAGATGGGACAGGTATTCTCCTGGAAACACCATATATTTT.

V gene TRBV6-7 combines with J gene TRBJ2-3; D is possibly TRBD1 (5 bases). TRBV6-7 is given ORF status, its function remaining uncertain. Trimming removed 2 bases from V and 0 bases from J, with 9 bases in between. The CDR3 loop spans 15 amino acids. The CDR3 bases are TGTGCCAGCAGTTACAGGGGCGGCAGCACAGATACGCAGTATTTT. Encoded protein: CASSYRGGSTDTQYF.

The chain combines TRBV14 with TRBJ2-1, with 7 bases lining up with TRBD2. Germline CDR1 and CDR2: SGHDN and FVKESK. The CDR3 has 15 residues. V lost 1 base and J lost 3; bases outside the gene matches: 3. The CDR3 region has the DNA TGTGCCAGCAGCCAAGGGGGGAGGGGCTACAATGAGCAGTTCTTC. Its translation is CASSQGGRGYNEQFF. Full variable domain (remainder filled in from reference TRBV14 and TRBJ2-1): EAGVTQFPSHSVIEKGQTVTLRCDPISGHDNLYWYRRVMGKEIKFLLHFVKESKQDESGMPNNRFLAERTGGTYSTLKVQPAELEDSGVYFCASSQGGRGYNEQFFGPGTRLTVL.

The rearrangement links TRBV12-5 to TRBJ2-3; D is possibly TRBD2 (6 bases). There are 16 residues in the CDR3. CDR1 is LGHNT, CDR2 FRNRAP, per germline. Trimming shortened V by 3 bases and J by 0 bases, and 13 bases separated the two germline ends. The CDR3 loop reads CASGLRLATSTDTQYF. CDR3 in DNA: TGTGCTAGTGGTTTACGGCTAGCGACTAGCACAGATACGCAGTATTTT.

This clone appeared once. This chain uses TRBV6-5 with TRBJ2-7; 7 bases map to TRBD1. The CDR3 extends over 15 amino acids. The germline gives CDR1 MNHEY, CDR2 SVGAGI. V was clipped by 5 bases and J by 7 bases; unmatched bases: 14. The CDR3 sequence: CASSLQGQSSVEQYF. CDR3 nucleotides: TGTGCCAGCAGTCTCCAGGGACAGAGTTCGGTTGAGCAGTACTTC.

V gene TRBV19 combines with J gene TRBJ1-1, with D unclear. Germline V gene lookup returns CDR1 LNHDA and CDR2 SQIVND (reference sequence). V lost 3 bases and J 4 bases, leaving 15 bases between the germline ends. The CDR3 spans 15 residues. The CDR3 DNA is TGTGCCAGTAGTATCGGAGGACCAATGGTCACTGAAGCTTTCTTT. Its protein product is CASSIGGPMVTEAFF.

J is TRBJ2-5 and V is TRBV6-5; the match to TRBD2 covers 7 bases. Germline values: CDR1 MNHEY, CDR2 SVGAGI. This CDR3 is 15 amino acids long. The junction had 7 bases not matched to a gene; V was cut back by 1 base and J by 5 bases. The CDR3 reads CASSYWGGSGETQYF. The CDR3 nucleotides read TGTGCCAGCAGTTACTGGGGCGGGAGTGGCGAGACCCAGTACTTC.

The chain joins TRBV5-1 to TRBJ1-2; D possibly corresponds to TRBD1 (6 bases). Germline-derived CDR1 and CDR2 are SGHRS and YFSETQ. Trimming took 3 bases from V and 5 from J, leaving 11 bases between them. The CDR3 is 13 amino acids. The CDR3 region is CASSYRVEYGYTF. The CDR3 nucleotides are TGCGCCAGCAGCTACAGGGTTGAATATGGCTACACCTTC.

This clone was seen only once. J is TRBJ2-7 and V is TRBV5-1; 10 nucleotides align to TRBD1. This CDR3 is 14 amino acids long. V was clipped by 5 bases and J by 3 bases; unmatched bases: 5. Germline values: CDR1 SGHRS, CDR2 YFSETQ. The CDR3, as DNA: TGCGCCAGCAGTCCCCGGGACAGGGGCTACGAGCAGTACTTC. This sequence encodes CASSPRDRGYEQYF.

This clone was seen a single time. The CDR3 DNA reads as TGTGCCAGCTCACCATTACGACAGGGGGCGAACCTAAATTCACCCCTCCACTTT. It is translated as CASSPLRQGANLNSPLHF. This chain joins TRBV18 and TRBJ1-6; TRBD1 matches at 10 bases. The CDR3 sequence is 18 residues long. Germline V lookup: CDR1 KGHSH, CDR2 LQKENI. V shed 2 bases and J 7 bases; nucleotides not matched to a gene: 11.

The J gene is TRBJ1-4, the V gene TRBV6-1, with D possibly TRBD1 on 6 matching bases. V gave up 0 bases and J gave up 8 bases, with 10 bases separating them. Per germline, CDR1 MNHNS and CDR2 SASEGT. CDR3 size: 14 residues. CDR3 sequence: CASSEARGGEKLFF. CDR3 nucleotide sequence: TGTGCCAGCAGTGAAGCCAGGGGTGGCGAAAAACTGTTTTTT.

The V and J genes are TRBV19 and TRBJ2-3; 10 bases fit TRBD2. V was pared by 6 bases and J by 1 base, with 4 bases of the junction left unmatched. The CDR3 is made up of 15 amino acids. Germline V gives CDR1 LNHDA, CDR2 SQIVND (reference sequence). For the CDR3, the DNA is TGTGCCAGTAGAAGCGGGGGGGCCGGCACAGATACGCAGTATTTT. Translating gives CASRSGGAGTDTQYF.

The rearrangement links TRBV4-1 to TRBJ2-7; D not certain. Per germline, CDR1 MGHRA and CDR2 YSYEKL. V shed 3 bases and J shed 1 base, with 7 bases lying between them. The CDR3 is 13 residues long. The CDR3 nucleotides are TGCGCCAGCAGCCATTCGTTGTCCTACGAGCAGTACTTC. It is translated as CASSHSLSYEQYF.

The chain links TRBV15 to TRBJ2-7, with D possibly matching TRBD1 (7 bases). V dropped 5 bases and J dropped 5 bases, with 19 bases sitting between them. The germline CDR1 and CDR2 sequences are LNHNV and YYDKDF (reference sequence). The CDR3 covers 15 residues. The CDR3 spells CATSGRGTVGNEQYF. CDR3 bases: TGTGCCACCAGCGGACGGGGGACAGTCGGGAACGAGCAGTACTTC. The whole variable domain, filled in from reference TRBV15 and TRBJ2-7, reads DAMVIQNPRYQVTQFGKPVTLSCSQTLNHNVMYWYQQKSSQAPKLLFHYYDKDFNNEADTPDNFQSRRPNTSFCFLDIRSPGLGDTAMYLCATSGRGTVGNEQYFGPGTRLTVT.

With respect to this clone: One end of the junction fails to match germline, which may point to a read error. The chain recombines TRBV9 with TRBJ1-1; D possibly corresponds to TRBD1 (5 bases). Germline CDR1 is SGDLS and CDR2 is YYNGEE. This CDR3 spans 13 amino acids. The CDR3 region has the DNA TGTGCCAGAAGCGCAGGACATAACACTGAAGCTTTCTTT. Protein sequence: CARSAGHNTEAFF. Filled out from reference TRBV9 and TRBJ1-1, the complete variable domain reads DSGVTQTPKHLITATGQRVTLRCSPRSGDLSVYWYQQSLDQGLQFLIQYYNGEERAKGNILERFSAQQFPDLHSELNLSSLELGDSALYFCARSAGHNTEAFFGQGTRLTVV.